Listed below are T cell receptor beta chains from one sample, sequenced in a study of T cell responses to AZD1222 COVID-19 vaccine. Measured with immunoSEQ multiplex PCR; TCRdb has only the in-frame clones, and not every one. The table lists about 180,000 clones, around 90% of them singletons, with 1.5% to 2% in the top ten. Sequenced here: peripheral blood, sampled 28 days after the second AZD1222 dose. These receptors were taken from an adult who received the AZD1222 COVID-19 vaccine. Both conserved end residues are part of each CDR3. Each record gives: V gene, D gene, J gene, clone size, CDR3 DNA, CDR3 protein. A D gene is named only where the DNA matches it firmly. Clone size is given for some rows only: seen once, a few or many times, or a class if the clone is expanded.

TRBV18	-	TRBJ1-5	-	TGTGCCAGCTCACCGGGGGGGCTCGGCAATCAGCCCCAGCATTTT	CASSPGGLGNQPQHF
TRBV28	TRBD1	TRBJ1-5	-	TGTGCCAGCAGTTTAGCGGACAGGGTCGATCAGCCCCAGCATTTT	CASSLADRVDQPQHF
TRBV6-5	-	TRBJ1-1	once	TGTGCCAGCAGTTACTTGCCCAGTACTGAAGCTTTCTTT	CASSYLPSTEAFF
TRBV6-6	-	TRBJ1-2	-	TGTGCCAGCAGTTACTCCCGTCTTGACAGTAACTATGGCTACACCTTC	CASSYSRLDSNYGYTF
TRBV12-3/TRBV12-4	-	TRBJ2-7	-	TGTGCCAGCAGTTTAGCGGGGACAGAGCAGTACTTC	CASSLAGTEQYF
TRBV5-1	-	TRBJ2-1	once	TGCGCCAGCAGGCCGGACCTGGGCTCCTACAATGAGCAGTTCTTC	CASRPDLGSYNEQFF
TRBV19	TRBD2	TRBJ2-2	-	TGTGCCAGTGGAGGACTAGCGGGAGGGCCTCGCGGCACCGGGGAGCTGTTTTTT	CASGGLAGGPRGTGELFF
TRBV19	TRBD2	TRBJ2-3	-	TGTGCCAGTAGACTGGGACTAGCGGGAGATACGCAGTATTTT	CASRLGLAGDTQYF
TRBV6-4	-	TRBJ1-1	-	TGTGCCAGCAGTGCTACGGCGTGGGGGACTGAAGCTTTCTTT	CASSATAWGTEAFF
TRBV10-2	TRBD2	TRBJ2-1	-	TGCGCCAGCAGAAGTAGCGGGGGGGCGGGCTTCAATGAGCAGTTCTTC	CASRSSGGAGFNEQFF
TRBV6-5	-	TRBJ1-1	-	TGTGCCAGCAGTTCCCGACTAAAAGGGGACACTGAAGCTTTCTTT	CASSSRLKGDTEAFF
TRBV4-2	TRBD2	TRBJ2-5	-	TGTGCCAGCAGCCAAGTGGCCGCGGGAGGCGGGGAGACCCAGTACTTC	CASSQVAAGGGETQYF
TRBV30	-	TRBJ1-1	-	TGTGCCTGGATCGCCAATAATGGGGCAGGTACTGAAGCTTTCTTT	CAWIANNGAGTEAFF
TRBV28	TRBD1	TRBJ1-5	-	TGTGCCAGCAGTTCACCGGGACAGACAAACAATCAGCCCCAGCATTTT	CASSSPGQTNNQPQHF
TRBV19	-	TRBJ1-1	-	TGTGCCAGTAGTATTCGGGGCCCGCGCCTAGTGAACACTGAAGCTTTCTTT	CASSIRGPRLVNTEAFF
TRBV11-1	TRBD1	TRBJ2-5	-	TGTGCCAGCAGCTTGGGACAGGGGAGAGGAGAAGAGACCCAGTACTTC	CASSLGQGRGEETQYF
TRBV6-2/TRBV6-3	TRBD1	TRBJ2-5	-	TGTGCCAGCAGTTACGGACAGGTAGCAAGGGAGACCCAGTACTTC	CASSYGQVARETQYF
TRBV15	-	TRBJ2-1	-	TGTGCCACCAGCAGAGGTCTGGCGTCGGACAATGAGCAGTTCTTC	CATSRGLASDNEQFF
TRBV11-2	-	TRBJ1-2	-	TGTGCCAGCAGCTTAGAACAGCGACCGTTCTATGGCTACACCTTC	CASSLEQRPFYGYTF
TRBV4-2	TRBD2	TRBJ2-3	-	TGTGCCAGCAGCCAAGATATAACTAGCGGGAGGACAGATACGCAGTATTTT	CASSQDITSGRTDTQYF
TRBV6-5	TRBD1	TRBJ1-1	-	TGTGCCAGCAGTCTCGGGACAGGGGGCACTGAAGCTTTCTTT	CASSLGTGGTEAFF
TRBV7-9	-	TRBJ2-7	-	TGTGCCAGCAGCTTAGGGCGGGGCAACCACGAGCAGTACTTC	CASSLGRGNHEQYF
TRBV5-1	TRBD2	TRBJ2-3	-	TGCGCCAGCAGCTTGGAACTAGCGGGAGGGAGGAGTACTAGCACAGATACGCAGTATTTT	CASSLELAGGRSTSTDTQYF
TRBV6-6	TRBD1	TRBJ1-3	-	TGTGCCAGCAGTGTCCGACAGGGGAAGGTTGGAAACACCATATATTTT	CASSVRQGKVGNTIYF
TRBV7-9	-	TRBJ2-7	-	TGTGCCAGCAGCTTATTAGGCTACGAGCAGTACTTC	CASSLLGYEQYF